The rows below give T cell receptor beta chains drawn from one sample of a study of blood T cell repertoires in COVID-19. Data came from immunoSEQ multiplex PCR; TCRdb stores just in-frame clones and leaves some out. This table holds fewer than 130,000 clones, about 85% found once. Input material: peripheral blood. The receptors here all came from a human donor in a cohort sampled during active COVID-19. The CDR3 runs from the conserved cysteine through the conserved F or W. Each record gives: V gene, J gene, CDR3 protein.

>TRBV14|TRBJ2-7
CASSQAMGDTYSYEQYF
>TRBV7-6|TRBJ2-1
CASSSPGLADNEQFF
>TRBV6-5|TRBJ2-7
CASSWTRQTNYEQYF
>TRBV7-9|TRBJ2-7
CASSQKGGVSSYEQYF
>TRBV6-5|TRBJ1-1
CASSRGQGANTEAFF
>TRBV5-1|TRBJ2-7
CASSLSQGNIVYEQYF
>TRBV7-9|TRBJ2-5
CASSPTATEETQYF
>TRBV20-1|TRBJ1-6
CSASGGQGGSSPLHF
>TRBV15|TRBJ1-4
CATSREIGDRANEKLFF
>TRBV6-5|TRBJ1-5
CASSNRPNQPQHF
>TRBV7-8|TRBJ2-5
CASSLARGETQYF
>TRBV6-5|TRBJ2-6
CASNTGGSGANVLTF
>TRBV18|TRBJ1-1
CASSVSGPRGTEAFF
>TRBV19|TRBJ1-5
CASTRGWFSNQPQHF
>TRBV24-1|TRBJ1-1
CATSEAGGQNTEAFF
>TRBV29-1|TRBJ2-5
CSVRGAGGTNREETQYF
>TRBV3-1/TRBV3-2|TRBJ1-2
CASSQVAGGADYGYTF
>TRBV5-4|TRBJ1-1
CASSMGPSRVEGTEAFF
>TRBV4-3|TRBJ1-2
CASSQAGTRAGDYGYTF
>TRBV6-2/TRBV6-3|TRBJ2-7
CASSDSYYEQYF
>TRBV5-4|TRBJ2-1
CASSFGTRSRNEQFF
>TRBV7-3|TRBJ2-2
CASSFTRVGNTGELFF
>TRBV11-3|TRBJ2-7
CASSLGTAEQYF
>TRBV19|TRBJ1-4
CASSIRTRNEKLFF
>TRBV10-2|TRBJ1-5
CASSRQGDSNQPQHF
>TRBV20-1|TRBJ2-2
CSASPQRDISGELFF
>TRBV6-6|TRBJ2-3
CASSYLPQAGDTQYF